This is a list of T cell receptor beta chains from one sample in a study of blood T cells in healthy people across ages. MiXCR was run by TCRdb on the 5' RACE reads, yielding one entry per CDR3 protein. This table has about 640,000 distinct CDR3 sequences, 45% to 65% appearing once. The specimen was blood. The receptors stem from a man between 60 and 75 years old in good health. Both conserved end residues are part of each CDR3. D genes are given only for firm matches. Only some rows state a clone size, as once, few, many or a class for expanded clones.

D gene: -
clone size: -
J gene: TRBJ1-2
V gene: TRBV25-1
CDR3 DNA: TGTGCCAGCAGTGGACCGACAGATTATGGCTACACCTTC
CDR3 protein: CASSGPTDYGYTF

D gene: TRBD1
clone size: once
J gene: TRBJ2-5
V gene: TRBV6-1
CDR3 DNA: TGTGCCAGCGGTTGGGGACAGGGGGTCCGCCAAGAGACCCAGTACTTC
CDR3 protein: CASGWGQGVRQETQYF

D gene: TRBD1
clone size: few
J gene: TRBJ2-6
V gene: TRBV6-2/TRBV6-3
CDR3 DNA: TGTGCCAGCATCCGGGACAGCTCTGGGGCCAACGTCCTGACTTTC
CDR3 protein: CASIRDSSGANVLTF

D gene: TRBD1
clone size: few
J gene: TRBJ2-7
V gene: TRBV20-1
CDR3 DNA: TGCAGTGCTAGAGATCAGGGGGCAGGGAATCCCTACGAGCAGTACTTC
CDR3 protein: CSARDQGAGNPYEQYF

D gene: -
clone size: -
J gene: TRBJ2-1
V gene: TRBV6-2/TRBV6-3
CDR3 DNA: TGTGCCAGCAGTCAGTGGGGACAACCTGACTACGGGCGGGGGGAGCAGTTCTTC
CDR3 protein: CASSQWGQPDYGRGEQFF

D gene: -
clone size: -
J gene: TRBJ2-5
V gene: TRBV9
CDR3 DNA: TGTGCCAGCAGCGTAGCAGGTCGGAAAGAGACCCAGTACTTC
CDR3 protein: CASSVAGRKETQYF

D gene: -
clone size: few
J gene: TRBJ2-5
V gene: TRBV11-2
CDR3 DNA: TGTGCCAGCAGCCTTGGGCCAGGGACCCAAGAGACCCAGTACTTC
CDR3 protein: CASSLGPGTQETQYF

D gene: -
clone size: -
J gene: TRBJ1-4
V gene: TRBV5-5
CDR3 DNA: TGTGCCAGCGCCAGAGGATCATCTAATGAAAAACTGTTTTTT
CDR3 protein: CASARGSSNEKLFF

D gene: -
clone size: -
J gene: TRBJ2-1
V gene: TRBV5-1
CDR3 DNA: TGCGCCGGCAGACGTCCTGCACCAGGGGAGACTAGCTTCAGCTACAATGAGCAGTTCTTC
CDR3 protein: CAGRRPAPGETSFSYNEQFF

D gene: TRBD1
clone size: few
J gene: TRBJ2-7
V gene: TRBV2
CDR3 DNA: TGTGCCAGCAGTGTTTCTGACAGGGGGTCCTACGAGCAGTACTTC
CDR3 protein: CASSVSDRGSYEQYF

D gene: -
clone size: few
J gene: TRBJ1-3
V gene: TRBV29-1
CDR3 DNA: TGCAGCGTAGCTTTGGGGCCTGCTGGAAACACCATATATTTT
CDR3 protein: CSVALGPAGNTIYF

D gene: -
clone size: -
J gene: TRBJ2-5
V gene: TRBV5-1
CDR3 DNA: TGCGCCAGCGCTCGCGGACCTAGGGAGGAGACCCAGTACTTC
CDR3 protein: CASARGPREETQYF

D gene: TRBD2
clone size: -
J gene: TRBJ2-7
V gene: TRBV25-1
CDR3 DNA: TGTGCCAGCAGCCCAGCTAGCGGGGGACCATGCTCCTACGAGCAGTACTTC
CDR3 protein: CASSPASGGPCSYEQYF

D gene: TRBD1
clone size: -
J gene: TRBJ1-2
V gene: TRBV19
CDR3 DNA: TGTGCCAGTCACACTACCTCGACAGGGGGCAGGCATGGCTACACCTTC
CDR3 protein: CASHTTSTGGRHGYTF

D gene: -
clone size: few
J gene: TRBJ1-2
V gene: TRBV6-2/TRBV6-3
CDR3 DNA: TGTGCCAGCAGGTACGAGAGGATCGGCTACACCTTC
CDR3 protein: CASRYERIGYTF

D gene: -
clone size: -
J gene: TRBJ2-4
V gene: TRBV6-5
CDR3 DNA: TGTGCCAGCAGTCTCACGGGGGTGGCCAAAAACATTCAGTACTTC
CDR3 protein: CASSLTGVAKNIQYF

D gene: -
clone size: -
J gene: TRBJ1-2
V gene: TRBV6-6
CDR3 DNA: TGTGCCAGCAGTTACGGTTCTGGGCAGGGGAACTATGGCTACACCTTC
CDR3 protein: CASSYGSGQGNYGYTF

D gene: -
clone size: -
J gene: TRBJ2-5
V gene: TRBV28
CDR3 DNA: TGTGCCAGCAGGTTACAGACAGGAAAGCAGTACTTC
CDR3 protein: CASRLQTGKQYF

D gene: -
clone size: once
J gene: TRBJ2-3
V gene: TRBV20-1
CDR3 DNA: TGCAGTGCTAGTGTGGTGGTTAGATTGGCAGATACGCAGTATTTT
CDR3 protein: CSASVVVRLADTQYF

D gene: -
clone size: -
J gene: TRBJ2-7
V gene: TRBV28
CDR3 DNA: TGTGCCAGCAAGGGAGCGACCCTCTCCTACGAGCAGTACTTC
CDR3 protein: CASKGATLSYEQYF

D gene: -
clone size: -
J gene: TRBJ1-4
V gene: TRBV2
CDR3 DNA: TGTGCCAGCGAAGAGGGGCCCCATGAAAAACTGTTTTTT
CDR3 protein: CASEEGPHEKLFF

D gene: TRBD2
clone size: few
J gene: TRBJ2-5
V gene: TRBV20-1
CDR3 DNA: TGCAGTGGAGGGACTAGCGGCCTCGGGGCCCAGTACTTC
CDR3 protein: CSGGTSGLGAQYF

D gene: -
clone size: once
J gene: TRBJ2-1
V gene: TRBV7-9
CDR3 DNA: TGTGCCGCGTTCCCGGGACTTCGGCTTTCCAATGAGCAGTTCTTC
CDR3 protein: CAAFPGLRLSNEQFF

D gene: TRBD2
clone size: few
J gene: TRBJ2-1
V gene: TRBV20-1
CDR3 DNA: TGCAGTGCTAGGCCCGGGACTAGCCCCTTAAATGAGCAGTTCTTC
CDR3 protein: CSARPGTSPLNEQFF

D gene: -
clone size: -
J gene: TRBJ2-3
V gene: TRBV12-3/TRBV12-4
CDR3 DNA: TGTGCCACCCAAGGTATTGCAGATACGGAATATTTT
CDR3 protein: CATQGIADTEYF

D gene: TRBD1
clone size: -
J gene: TRBJ1-2
V gene: TRBV7-2
CDR3 DNA: TGTGCCAGCAGCTTTAATTCGGGGGGACAGGGCGGTGGCTACACCTTC
CDR3 protein: CASSFNSGGQGGGYTF

D gene: -
clone size: -
J gene: TRBJ2-4
V gene: TRBV6-1
CDR3 DNA: TGTGCCAGCAGAAGAAGGGGGCAGGGGGACTTTGAGCAGTACTTC
CDR3 protein: CASRRRGQGDFEQYF

D gene: -
clone size: few
J gene: TRBJ2-7
V gene: TRBV6-6
CDR3 DNA: TGTGCCAGCAGACCCGGGCAGGTGGGCGAGCAGTACTTC
CDR3 protein: CASRPGQVGEQYF

D gene: -
clone size: -
J gene: TRBJ2-4
V gene: TRBV28
CDR3 DNA: TGTGCCCGGGGGTGGGCCAAAAACATTCAGTACTTC
CDR3 protein: CARGWAKNIQYF

D gene: -
clone size: -
J gene: TRBJ1-1
V gene: TRBV6-2/TRBV6-3
CDR3 DNA: TGTGCCAGCAGGCCCGGTCTGGGTGGGACTGAAGCTTTCTTT
CDR3 protein: CASRPGLGGTEAFF

D gene: -
clone size: few
J gene: TRBJ2-5
V gene: TRBV20-1
CDR3 DNA: TGCAGTGCTAGAGTTGGTAAAGAGACCCAGTACTTC
CDR3 protein: CSARVGKETQYF

D gene: -
clone size: -
J gene: TRBJ2-3
V gene: TRBV3-1
CDR3 DNA: TGTGCCAGCAGCCCAACAGGGATTAGCACAGATACGCAGTATTTT
CDR3 protein: CASSPTGISTDTQYF

D gene: TRBD2
clone size: few
J gene: TRBJ2-1
V gene: TRBV9
CDR3 DNA: TGTGCCAGCAGCCCCTCCCACGGAGGAGCGGGGGGGAATGAGCAGTTCTTC
CDR3 protein: CASSPSHGGAGGNEQFF

D gene: -
clone size: -
J gene: TRBJ1-2
V gene: TRBV6-5
CDR3 DNA: TGTGCCAGCAGTTGGGCAGCCCCTTCGGTCTATGGCTACACCTTC
CDR3 protein: CASSWAAPSVYGYTF

D gene: TRBD1
clone size: few
J gene: TRBJ2-3
V gene: TRBV15
CDR3 DNA: TGTGCCACCAGCGGACGGACAGGGTCAGATACGCAGTATTTT
CDR3 protein: CATSGRTGSDTQYF

D gene: TRBD1
clone size: few
J gene: TRBJ1-2
V gene: TRBV28
CDR3 DNA: TGTGCCAGCAGGGCGGGACAGGTCTATGGCTACACCTTC
CDR3 protein: CASRAGQVYGYTF

D gene: -
clone size: -
J gene: TRBJ2-5
V gene: TRBV4-1
CDR3 DNA: TGCGCCAGCAGCCAAGATCGGAGGGGGGGGCCGGAGACCCAGTACTTC
CDR3 protein: CASSQDRRGGPETQYF

D gene: TRBD1
clone size: -
J gene: TRBJ2-7
V gene: TRBV4-1
CDR3 DNA: TGCGCCAGCAGCCAGGCCGGACAGGGGGCTTTCGAGCAGTACTTC
CDR3 protein: CASSQAGQGAFEQYF

D gene: TRBD1
clone size: -
J gene: TRBJ2-5
V gene: TRBV27
CDR3 DNA: TGTGCCAGCAGTTCCGGACAGGGACAGCAAGAGACCCAGTACTTC
CDR3 protein: CASSSGQGQQETQYF

D gene: -
clone size: few
J gene: TRBJ2-3
V gene: TRBV12-3/TRBV12-4
CDR3 DNA: TGTGCCAGCAGTTTAACCGAAGGGGTAGATACGCAGTATTTT
CDR3 protein: CASSLTEGVDTQYF

D gene: TRBD2
clone size: -
J gene: TRBJ2-7
V gene: TRBV11-2
CDR3 DNA: TGTGCCAGCAGCTTGGGTCCGGGGGGCTCCTACGAGCAGTACTTC
CDR3 protein: CASSLGPGGSYEQYF

D gene: -
clone size: many
J gene: TRBJ2-1
V gene: TRBV15
CDR3 DNA: TGTGCCACCAGCAGACCACAGGGAACGACAAGTCCAGTTCGGCAGTTCTTC
CDR3 protein: CATSRPQGTTSPVRQFF

D gene: -
clone size: few
J gene: TRBJ2-1
V gene: TRBV6-6
CDR3 DNA: TGTGCTAGCAGCAATGGGGGATACAATGAGCAGTTCTTC
CDR3 protein: CASSNGGYNEQFF